The rows below give T cell receptor beta chains drawn from one sample of a study of blood T cells in healthy people across ages. Each CDR3 protein is one row after TCRdb ran MiXCR on the 5' RACE reads. The table records over 600,000 distinct CDR3 sequences, about 61% of them present only once. The source material was blood. These receptors were obtained from a man between 40 and 49 years old in good health. Each CDR3 is given with its conserved first and last residue. The order of the fields is CDR3 protein, CDR3 DNA, clone size, V gene, J gene, D gene. D genes are given only for firm matches. Clone size is shown for a subset of rows, as once, few, many or a class of expanded clone.

CASSSSRADTEAFF,TGCGCCAGCAGTTCCTCGAGGGCTGACACTGAAGCTTTCTTT,.,TRBV5-1,TRBJ1-1,.
CASRAGLRETQYF,TGTGCCAGCAGGGCAGGGCTTCGAGAGACCCAGTACTTC,few,TRBV6-5,TRBJ2-5,.
CASSQISVGTSGTGSTDTQYF,TGTGCCAGCAGCCAAATTTCGGTCGGGACCTCGGGAACGGGAAGCACAGATACGCAGTATTTT,.,TRBV14,TRBJ2-3,.
CASRRGDRIYTDTQYF,TGTGCCAGCAGACGGGGGGACAGAATATACACAGATACGCAGTATTTT,.,TRBV28,TRBJ2-3,.
CASSYPGPLDEQFF,TGTGCCAGCAGTTATCCGGGCCCTCTGGACGAGCAGTTCTTC,once,TRBV6-5,TRBJ2-1,.
CATSDSRLSGGFETQYF,TGTGCCACCAGTGATTCTCGCCTGAGCGGGGGGTTCGAGACCCAGTACTTC,.,TRBV24-1,TRBJ2-5,TRBD2
CASSQGTSGRYEQYF,TGCGCCAGCAGCCAGGGAACTAGCGGGCGCTACGAGCAGTACTTC,.,TRBV4-3,TRBJ2-7,TRBD2
CASSPITGLNTEAFF,TGTGCCAGCAGCCCTATAACGGGTCTGAACACTGAAGCTTTCTTT,.,TRBV11-2,TRBJ1-1,.
CATSAAGGLDYGYTF,TGTGCCACCAGTGCGGCAGGGGGCCTTGACTATGGCTACACCTTC,.,TRBV24-1,TRBJ1-2,TRBD1
CASSSRGGLAFADTQYF,TGTGCCAGCAGCTCGCGAGGGGGACTAGCTTTTGCAGATACGCAGTATTTT,.,TRBV4-2,TRBJ2-3,TRBD2
CATRGGALRNSPLHF,TGTGCCACCCGCGGAGGGGCCCTGCGGAATTCACCCCTCCACTTT,.,TRBV6-5,TRBJ1-6,.
CSARGNRGIHEQYF,TGCAGTGCTAGAGGAAACAGGGGGATCCACGAGCAGTACTTC,few,TRBV20-1,TRBJ2-7,TRBD1
CASSFVGDAEAFF,TGTGCCAGCAGCTTCGTCGGAGACGCTGAAGCTTTCTTT,.,TRBV7-9,TRBJ1-1,.
CASSVEDRGYQETQYF,TGTGCCAGCAGCGTAGAAGATCGGGGGTACCAAGAGACCCAGTACTTC,.,TRBV9,TRBJ2-5,.
CAISEGGQGRDEQYF,TGTGCCATCAGTGAGGGGGGGCAGGGGAGAGACGAGCAGTACTTC,.,TRBV10-3,TRBJ2-7,.
CASSFPGQGVFPPYEQYF,TGTGCCAGCAGCTTCCCCGGCCAGGGCGTGTTCCCACCCTACGAGCAGTACTTC,few,TRBV5-6,TRBJ2-7,.
CATSERRILSGANVLTF,TGTGCCACCAGTGAGCGACGCATACTCTCTGGGGCCAACGTCCTGACTTTC,.,TRBV24-1,TRBJ2-6,.
CSARDDGAQETYEQYF,TGCAGTGCTAGAGACGACGGGGCCCAAGAAACCTACGAGCAGTACTTC,few,TRBV20-1,TRBJ2-7,.
CASSPVGLGGEQYF,TGTGCCAGCTCACCAGTAGGGCTCGGGGGCGAGCAGTACTTC,.,TRBV18,TRBJ2-7,.
CASSLGASGDFYEQFF,TGTGCCAGCAGCTTAGGGGCTAGCGGTGACTTCTATGAGCAGTTCTTC,.,TRBV11-3,TRBJ2-1,TRBD2
CSAGLNTEAFF,TGCAGTGCTGGATTGAACACTGAAGCTTTCTTT,.,TRBV29-1,TRBJ1-1,.
CSARRREGYYEQYF,TGCAGTGCTAGGCGGCGGGAGGGATACTACGAGCAGTACTTC,.,TRBV20-1,TRBJ2-7,TRBD2
CSADHRRSGETQYF,TGCAGTGCCGACCACAGGCGGTCGGGAGAGACCCAGTACTTC,.,TRBV20-1,TRBJ2-5,.
CSARDRPTGLRAEAFF,TGCAGTGCTAGAGATCGACCAACAGGGCTTAGGGCTGAAGCTTTCTTT,few,TRBV20-1,TRBJ1-1,.
CSAIRDRPNTGELFF,TGCAGTGCTATCCGGGACAGACCGAACACCGGGGAGCTGTTTTTT,.,TRBV20-1,TRBJ2-2,TRBD1
CASSYGRTSGNEQYF,TGTGCCAGCAGTTATGGCAGGACTAGCGGGAATGAGCAGTACTTC,.,TRBV6-6,TRBJ2-5,TRBD2
CASSLGGTDGEQYF,TGTGCCAGCAGCTTAGGAGGGACCGACGGCGAGCAGTACTTC,.,TRBV7-8,TRBJ2-7,.
CASSELPGTYGKTQYF,TGTGCCAGCAGTGAACTTCCCGGGACGTACGGCAAGACCCAGTACTTC,.,TRBV6-1,TRBJ2-5,.
CASSPGRGAMNTEAFF,TGTGCCAGCAGCCCAGGGAGGGGAGCGATGAACACTGAAGCTTTCTTT,.,TRBV5-4,TRBJ1-1,.
CASVHTPFISGANVLTF,TGTGCCAGCGTCCACACACCCTTTATCTCTGGGGCCAACGTCCTGACTTTC,.,TRBV27,TRBJ2-6,.
CASSLGAGNYGYTF,TGTGCCAGCAGTTTAGGGGCAGGGAACTATGGCTACACCTTC,.,TRBV12-3/TRBV12-4,TRBJ1-2,.
CASRDTGRGYTF,TGTGCCAGCAGAGATACAGGGAGGGGCTACACCTTC,once,TRBV6-5,TRBJ1-2,.
CATSLETSGSDTQYF,TGTGCCACCAGCCTTGAGACTAGCGGATCAGATACGCAGTATTTT,few,TRBV15,TRBJ2-3,TRBD2
CATSRDSQAGYTF,TGTGCCACCAGCAGAGATTCGCAGGCGGGCTACACCTTC,.,TRBV15,TRBJ1-2,.
CASSYTGRSSYNEQFF,TGTGCCAGCAGCTATACCGGCAGGAGCTCCTACAATGAGCAGTTCTTC,.,TRBV9,TRBJ2-1,.
CASSTTPGAVGKTQYF,TGTGCCAGCAGCACAACGCCGGGGGCGGTTGGCAAGACCCAGTACTTC,few,TRBV7-9,TRBJ2-5,.
CASSLLVRLAGVGGIRSYEQYF,TGTGCCAGCAGTTTATTAGTCCGACTAGCGGGAGTTGGAGGCATCAGGTCCTACGAGCAGTACTTC,.,TRBV28,TRBJ2-7,TRBD2